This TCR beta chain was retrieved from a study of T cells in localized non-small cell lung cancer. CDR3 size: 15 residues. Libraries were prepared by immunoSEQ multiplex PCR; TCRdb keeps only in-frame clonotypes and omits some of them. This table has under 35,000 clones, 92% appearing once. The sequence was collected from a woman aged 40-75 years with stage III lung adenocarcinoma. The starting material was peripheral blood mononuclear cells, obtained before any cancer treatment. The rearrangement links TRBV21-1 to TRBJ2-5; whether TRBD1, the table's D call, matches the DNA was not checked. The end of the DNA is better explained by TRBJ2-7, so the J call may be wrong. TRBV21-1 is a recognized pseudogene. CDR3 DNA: TGTGCCAGCAAGGACAGAGGCTCGTCTCTGGGCGAGCAGTACTTC. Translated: CASKDRGSSLGEQYF.